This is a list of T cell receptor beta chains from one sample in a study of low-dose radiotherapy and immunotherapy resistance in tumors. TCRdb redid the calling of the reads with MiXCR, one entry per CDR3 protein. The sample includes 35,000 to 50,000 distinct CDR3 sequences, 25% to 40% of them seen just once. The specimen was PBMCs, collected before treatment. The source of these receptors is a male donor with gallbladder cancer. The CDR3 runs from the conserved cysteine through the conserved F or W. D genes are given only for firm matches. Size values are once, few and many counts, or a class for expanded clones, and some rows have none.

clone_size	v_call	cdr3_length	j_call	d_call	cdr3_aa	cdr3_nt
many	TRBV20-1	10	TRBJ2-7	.	CSAVDYEQYF	TGCAGTGCGGTCGACTACGAGCAGTACTTC
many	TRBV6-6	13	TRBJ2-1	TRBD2	CAAGDSGNNEQFF	TGTGCCGCGGGGGACTCGGGAAACAATGAGCAGTTCTTC
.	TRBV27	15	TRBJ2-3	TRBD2	CASSPLAGGLDTQYF	TGTGCCAGCAGTCCTCTAGCGGGAGGTCTAGATACGCAGTATTTT
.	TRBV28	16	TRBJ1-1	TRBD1	CASSFEDRGPGTEAFF	TGTGCCAGCAGTTTCGAGGACAGGGGGCCCGGCACTGAAGCTTTCTTT
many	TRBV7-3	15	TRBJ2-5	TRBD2	CASSPGPSGTETQYF	TGTGCCAGCAGCCCCGGTCCTAGCGGCACAGAGACCCAGTACTTC
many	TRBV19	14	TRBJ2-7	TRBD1	CASSPPGQGIWQYF	TGTGCCAGTAGTCCGCCGGGACAGGGAATTTGGCAGTACTTC
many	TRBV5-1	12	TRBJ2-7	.	CASSQDSYEQYF	TGCGCCAGCAGCCAAGACAGCTACGAGCAGTACTTC
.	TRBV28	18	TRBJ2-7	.	CASSLLSSSLDPPYEQYF	TGTGCCAGCAGTTTACTTTCATCCTCGCTGGACCCACCTTACGAGCAGTACTTC
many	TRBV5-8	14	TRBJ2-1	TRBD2	CASSLERDTHEQFF	TGTGCCAGCAGCTTGGAGCGGGATACCCATGAGCAGTTCTTC
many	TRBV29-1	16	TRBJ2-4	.	CSVEEPGSHLPNIQYF	TGCAGCGTTGAAGAACCGGGTTCTCACCTTCCTAACATTCAGTACTTC
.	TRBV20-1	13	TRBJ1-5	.	CSVRREYNQPQHF	TGCAGTGTAAGGCGGGAATACAATCAGCCCCAGCATTTT
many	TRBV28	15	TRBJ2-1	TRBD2	CASSLSVAGGLGQFF	TGTGCCAGCAGTTTATCGGTAGCGGGGGGGCTGGGGCAGTTCTTC
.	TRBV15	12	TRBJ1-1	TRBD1	CATGPGNTEAFF	TGTGCGACAGGGCCCGGGAACACTGAAGCTTTCTTT
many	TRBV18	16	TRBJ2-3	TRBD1	CASSPWGQALTDTQYF	TGTGCCAGCTCACCCTGGGGACAGGCCCTCACAGATACGCAGTATTTT
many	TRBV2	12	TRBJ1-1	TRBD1	CASSLDRVEAFF	TGTGCCAGCAGTCTGGACAGGGTTGAAGCTTTCTTT
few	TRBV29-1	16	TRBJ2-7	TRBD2	CSVTGTSGRGRNEQYF	TGCAGCGTTACGGGGACTAGCGGGAGAGGAAGGAACGAGCAGTACTTC
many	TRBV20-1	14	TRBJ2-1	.	CSASSSEGYNEQFF	TGCAGTGCTAGTTCTAGCGAGGGCTACAATGAGCAGTTCTTC
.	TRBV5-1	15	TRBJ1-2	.	CASRSRPREFDGYTF	TGCGCCAGCAGATCGAGGCCCCGGGAGTTTGATGGCTACACCTTC
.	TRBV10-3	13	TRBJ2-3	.	CAIKLPAGHTQYF	TGTGCCATCAAACTGCCGGCAGGACATACGCAGTATTTT
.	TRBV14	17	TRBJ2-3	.	CASSQDLGGSSTDTQYF	TGTGCCAGCAGCCAAGATCTGGGCGGGTCGAGCACAGATACGCAGTATTTT
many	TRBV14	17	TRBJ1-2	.	CASSQGEEPDLNYGYTF	TGTGCCAGCAGCCAAGGGGAGGAACCGGACCTAAACTATGGCTACACCTTC
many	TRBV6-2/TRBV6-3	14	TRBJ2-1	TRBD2	CAIKTSGSYNEQFF	TGTGCCATCAAAACTAGCGGGTCCTACAATGAGCAGTTCTTC
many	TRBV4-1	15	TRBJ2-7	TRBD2	CASSHTHGGTYEQYF	TGCGCCAGCAGCCATACGCACGGGGGGACCTACGAGCAGTACTTC
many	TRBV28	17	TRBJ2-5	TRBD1	CASSPQGTGQGGATQYF	TGTGCCAGCAGTCCCCAGGGCACGGGACAGGGGGGGGCGACCCAGTACTTC
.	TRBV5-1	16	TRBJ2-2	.	CASSSLGGGNTGELFF	TGCGCCAGCAGCTCCCTGGGTGGCGGGAACACCGGGGAGCTGTTTTTT
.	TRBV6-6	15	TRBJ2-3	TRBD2	CASRGLAGPSDTQYF	TGTGCCAGCAGGGGACTAGCGGGACCTTCAGATACGCAGTATTTT
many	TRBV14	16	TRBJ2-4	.	CASMGGHGLAKNIQYF	TGTGCCAGCATGGGCGGTCACGGGCTAGCCAAAAACATTCAGTACTTC
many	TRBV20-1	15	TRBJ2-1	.	CSAPQQGFSYNEQFF	TGCAGTGCCCCCCAACAGGGCTTCAGCTACAATGAGCAGTTCTTC
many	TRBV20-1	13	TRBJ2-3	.	CSAAPAGADTQYF	TGCAGTGCCGCCCCTGCGGGCGCAGATACGCAGTATTTT
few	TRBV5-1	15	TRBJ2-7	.	CASSLVRQGGSEQYF	TGCGCCAGCAGCTTGGTTCGCCAGGGGGGGTCCGAGCAGTACTTC
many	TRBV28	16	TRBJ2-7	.	CASSKGLGGGDYEQYF	TGTGCCAGCAGTAAAGGTCTGGGAGGAGGGGACTACGAGCAGTACTTC
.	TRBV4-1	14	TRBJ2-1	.	CASSQETLWDEQFF	TGCGCCAGCAGCCAGGAGACCCTATGGGATGAGCAGTTCTTC
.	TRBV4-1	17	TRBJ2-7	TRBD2	CASSRVSLAGANYEQYF	TGCGCCAGCAGCCGCGTATCCCTAGCGGGGGCGAACTACGAGCAGTACTTC
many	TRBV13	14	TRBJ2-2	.	CASSLTGGTGELFF	TGTGCCAGCAGCCTTACCGGGGGCACCGGGGAGCTGTTTTTT
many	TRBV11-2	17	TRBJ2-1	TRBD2	CASSFVSRTSGRNEQFF	TGTGCCAGCAGCTTTGTATCACGGACTAGCGGGAGGAATGAGCAGTTCTTC
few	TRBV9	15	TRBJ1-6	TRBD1	CASSATGTDNSPLHF	TGTGCCAGCAGCGCCACCGGGACAGATAATTCACCCCTCCACTTT
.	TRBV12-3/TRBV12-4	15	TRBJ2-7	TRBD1	CASTNTGTGAYEQYF	TGTGCCAGCACCAATACAGGGACAGGTGCCTACGAGCAGTACTTC